The TCR beta chain under discussion was sequenced for a study of spatial heterogeneity in lung cancer. The time point here: sample taken at primary tumor resection. The trim removed 3 bases at V and 7 bases at J, leaving 11 bases unmatched. The CDR3 contains 15 residues. Germline V gene data show CDR1 as DFQATT and CDR2 as SNEGSKA (reference sequence). One entry per CDR3 protein, called by TCRdb with MiXCR from the 5' RACE reads. Of under 20,000 distinct CDR3 sequences detected, under 8% appear once; the ten largest clones hold around 6.5%. Regarding the study as a whole: In tumors, expanded intratumoral alpha and beta TCR counts tracked mutation counts.

Within the sample, this clonotype is large. Its specificity is unknown. This beta chain turned up in a library designed for alpha chains; as an off-target read, its abundance says little. The rearrangement joins TRBV20-1 to TRBJ1-1; 10 positions match TRBD1. This sample comprised lung tumor tissue, obtained at surgery. The sequence was collected from a male donor with early-stage non-small cell lung cancer. The CDR3 DNA sequence: TGCAGTGCTAGTCCCGGGACAGGGGCTTCAATTGAAGCTTTCTTT. The encoded protein is CSASPGTGASIEAFF.